This T cell receptor beta chain appears in the sequencing data of a study of T cells after posttransplantation cyclophosphamide. Regarding the study as a whole: Recipient CMV seropositivity and CMV reactivation strongly tracked TRB clonality. Blood and skin or GI T cell repertoires showed limited TRB overlap.

Treatment was busulfan-fludarabine conditioning, a marrow graft, and cyclophosphamide on days +3 and +4. The data were produced by immunoSEQ multiplex PCR, yet TCRdb's version contains in-frame clones alone and is incomplete. The sample lists roughly 6,700 clones; about 80% were seen once. Concerning this clone itself: Its antigen remains unidentified.

The source was CD8+ T cells sorted from PBMCs, collected 1404 days after allogeneic stem cell transplant with posttransplant cyclophosphamide. The sequence derives from a female patient aged 50-59 years who received an allogeneic stem cell transplant from a related donor, was CMV-positive, and had no GVHD. Some T cells may be provided by the graft donor.

The CDR3 nucleotides are TGTGCCAGCAGCGCCCCCCTGTCGGCTGGGGCCAACGTCCTGACTTTC. Translation gives CASSAPLSAGANVLTF. The chain links TRBV7-9 to TRBJ2-6; D not resolved. Germline lookup yields CDR1 SEHNR and CDR2 FQNEAQ (reference sequence). CDR3 length: 16 amino acids. The ends were cut back, 5 bases at V and 2 bases at J, with 13 bases in the middle.